These 19 T cell receptor beta chains originate from one sample sequenced in a study of blood T cell repertoires in COVID-19. Sequencing was performed with immunoSEQ multiplex PCR; in TCRdb, only in-frame clones are kept and a portion is missing. The data contain under 350,000 clones, roughly 86% of them singletons. The sequencing input was PBMCs or T cells enriched from blood (not recorded which). These receptor sequences come from a woman aged 18-29 years who had recovered from COVID-19.

This sequence joins TRBV10-1 and TRBJ1-2; D remains unclear. Germline V CDR1 and CDR2: WNHNN, SYGVQD (reference sequence). The CDR3 runs to 15 residues. V lost 0 bases, J lost 6 bases, and 14 bases lay in between. DNA of the CDR3: TGCGCCAGCAGTGAGTCTTCCGATAGAGCTAATGGCTACACCTTC. Translated: CASSESSDRANGYTF.

The chain links TRBV6-1 to TRBJ1-1, with 11 nucleotides matching TRBD1. CDR3 length: 14 amino acids. Germline V gene lookup returns CDR1 MNHNS and CDR2 SASEGT. Trimming cost V 3 bases and J 4 bases; bases outside gene matches: 1. The CDR3 sequence is CASSDGTGGTEAFF. The DNA of the CDR3 is TGTGCCAGCAGTGATGGGACAGGGGGCACTGAAGCTTTCTTT.

The chain links TRBV9 to TRBJ1-3; 9 bases fit TRBD1. V was clipped by 4 bases and J by 14 bases; unmatched bases: 16. CDR1 and CDR2 from the germline V gene are SGDLS and YYNGEE. This CDR3 has 15 amino acids. The CDR3 spells CASSPHGTGKVAVYF. Here the CDR3 DNA reads TGTGCCAGCAGCCCTCATGGGACAGGGAAGGTTGCGGTATATTTT.

The chain joins TRBV15 to TRBJ1-1; 8 positions match TRBD1. Trimming removed 5 bases from V and 9 bases from J; junction bases left unmatched: 8. The CDR3 is made up of 13 amino acids. CDR1 and CDR2 (germline): LNHNV, YYDKDF (reference sequence). This CDR3 reads CATSRIGQGKAFF. The CDR3, as DNA: TGTGCCACCAGCCGGATAGGACAGGGCAAAGCTTTCTTT.

This clone has more than one count but fewer than ten. The chain combines TRBV5-5 with TRBJ1-2; D uncertain. This CDR3 is built from 13 residues. V was clipped by 0 bases and J by 3 bases, with 6 bases between them. Per germline, CDR1 SGHKS and CDR2 YYEKEE (reference sequence). The CDR3 bases are TGTGCCAGCAGCTTGGACAGCCACTATGGCTACACCTTC. This codes for CASSLDSHYGYTF.

This clone was seen just once. This sequence joins TRBV4-1 and TRBJ2-3; TRBD2 agrees at 7 bases. V was clipped by 1 base and J by 0 bases; unmatched bases: 4. The length of the CDR3 is 16 residues. From germline, CDR1 is MGHRA and CDR2 YSYEKL. This CDR3 is CASSQGGGPSTDTQYF. The CDR3 DNA is TGCGCCAGCAGCCAAGGGGGGGGTCCTAGCACAGATACGCAGTATTTT.

V and J are TRBV30 and TRBJ1-2; D is undetermined. Germline V lookup: CDR1 GTSNPN, CDR2 SVGIG (reference sequence). The CDR3 sequence is 14 residues long. V gave up 2 bases and J gave up 7 bases, with 17 bases separating them. The CDR3 sequence: CAWSTVAELSGYTF. The CDR3 DNA reads TGTGCCTGGAGTACCGTAGCCGAACTGAGTGGCTACACCTTC.

The CDR3 protein is CASMSRGRGPDTQYF. The CDR3 DNA reads TGTGCCAGCATGTCTAGGGGGCGCGGTCCAGATACGCAGTATTTT. V is TRBV6-5 and J is TRBJ2-3; 7 nucleotides align to TRBD1. Trimming at V came to 7 bases and at J to 4 bases, leaving 11 bases not matched to a gene. The germline gives CDR1 MNHEY, CDR2 SVGAGI. The CDR3 contains 15 residues.

The chain recombines TRBV7-9 with TRBJ1-1, with D unclear. CDR1 and CDR2 from the germline V gene are SEHNR and FQNEAQ (reference sequence). The CDR3 spans 14 residues. V lost 2 bases and J lost 5, with 12 bases in between. Here the CDR3 reads CASSLQARGTEAFF. The DNA of the CDR3 is TGTGCCAGCAGCTTACAGGCCCGTGGTACTGAAGCTTTCTTT.

This sequence joins TRBV10-3 and TRBJ2-7; D remains unclear. V shed 0 bases and J shed 1 base, with 10 bases lying between them. Germline V lookup: CDR1 ENHRY, CDR2 SYGVKD. The CDR3 has 15 amino acids. In nucleotides, the CDR3 is TGTGCCATCAGTGAGTCGATCAGGTTATCCTACGAGCAGTACTTC. This gives the protein CAISESIRLSYEQYF.

This sequence joins TRBV7-9 and TRBJ2-5; TRBD2 is a possible D gene (6 bases). V was shortened by 0 bases and J by 5 bases, with 16 bases between the two germline ends. Germline values: CDR1 SEHNR, CDR2 FQNEAQ (reference sequence). CDR3 size: 16 residues. CDR3 nucleotide sequence: TGTGCCAGCAGCTTAGCGGTTGCGCTAGCGAGGGAGACCCAGTACTTC. It is translated as CASSLAVALARETQYF.

The chain combines TRBV3-1 (or the pseudogene TRBV3-2) with TRBJ2-5; weak D call: TRBD2 (6 bases). Trimming removed 1 base at V and 5 bases at J, with 11 bases between. The length of the CDR3 is 14 residues. Looked up from germline, CDR1 is LGHDT and CDR2 is YNNKEL (reference sequence). The CDR3 DNA reads as TGTGCCAGCAGCCAAGGACTAGATATGGAGACCCAGTACTTC. This encodes CASSQGLDMETQYF.

V usage is TRBV4-3 and J usage is TRBJ1-4; 11 positions match TRBD1. J gave up 8 bases and V 5 bases, and 10 bases lay outside the gene matches. The CDR3 has 16 residues. Germline CDR1 reads LGHNA; CDR2 reads YSLEER. In nucleotides, the CDR3 is TGCGCCAGCAGCTTTAATTCCGGGACAGGGGGAGAAAAACTGTTTTTT. This codes for CASSFNSGTGGEKLFF.

The rearrangement links TRBV30 to TRBJ2-5, with 9 bases fitting TRBD2. Germline values: CDR1 GTSNPN, CDR2 SVGIG (reference sequence). This CDR3 has 16 residues. The trim removed 2 bases at V and 7 bases at J, leaving 14 bases unmatched. The CDR3 DNA reads TGTGCCTGGAGTAAGCGGGAGGATTACCCTGAAGGGACCCAGTACTTC. Its protein is CAWSKREDYPEGTQYF.

The table lists this clone with a count of one. This chain links TRBV4-1 with TRBJ1-6; 9 nucleotides match TRBD1. This CDR3 is built from 17 residues. CDR1 and CDR2 (germline): MGHRA, YSYEKL. The J segment lost 7 bases and the V segment lost 4 bases, leaving 11 bases of the junction unmatched. The CDR3 DNA reads TGCGCCAGCAGCCCTGCCGGGACAGGGACAGTAAATTCACCCCTCCACTTT. Its translation: CASSPAGTGTVNSPLHF.

J is TRBJ1-2 and V is TRBV7-9, with D possibly TRBD1 on 6 matching bases. Germline CDR1 SEHNR, CDR2 FQNEAQ (reference sequence). Trimming stripped 11 bases from V and 6 bases from J, with 16 bases between. The CDR3 has 12 amino acids. The CDR3 DNA is TGTGCCGGCCCAGAGGGGGTTCATGGCTACACCTTC. Translation gives CAGPEGVHGYTF.

The rearrangement joins TRBV18 to TRBJ1-2, with a possible D match to TRBD1 (5 bases). From germline, CDR1 is KGHSH and CDR2 LQKENI. V gave up 7 bases and J gave up 4 bases, with 13 bases separating them. The CDR3 extends over 13 amino acids. The CDR3 loop reads CASFTSGAYGYTF. DNA of the CDR3: TGTGCCAGCTTCACCAGCGGGGCCTATGGCTACACCTTC. The full variable domain, rest sourced from reference TRBV18 and TRBJ1-2, is NAGVMQNPRHLVRRRGQEARLRCSPMKGHSHVYWYRQLPEEGLKFMVYLQKENIIDESGMPKERFSAEFPKEGPSILRIQQVVRGDSAAYFCASFTSGAYGYTFGSGTRLTVV.

The gene calls are TRBV19 and TRBJ1-2; D unclear. Germline V gives CDR1 LNHDA, CDR2 SQIVND (reference sequence). The CDR3 covers 13 residues. V was trimmed by 3 bases and J by 0 bases, leaving 5 bases between them. The CDR3, as DNA: TGTGCCAGTAGTATCGGTGCTAACTATGGCTACACCTTC. The encoded protein is CASSIGANYGYTF.

This rearrangement joins TRBV2 to TRBJ2-3; maybe TRBD1 (6 bases). There are 14 residues in the CDR3. CDR1 is SNHLY, CDR2 FYNNEI, per germline. Trimming pared 6 bases from V and 4 bases from J, leaving 14 bases between. The DNA of the CDR3 is TGTGCCAGCAGGCGACAGGTTCGGGCAGATACGCAGTATTTT. Translating gives CASRRQVRADTQYF. Using reference TRBV2 and TRBJ2-3 for the parts outside the CDR3, the full variable domain is EPEVTQTPSHQVTQMGQEVILRCVPISNHLYFYWYRQILGQKVEFLVSFYNNEISEKSEIFDDQFSVERPDGSNFTLKIRSTKLEDSAMYFCASRRQVRADTQYFGPGTRLTVL.